A selection of T cell receptor beta chains follows, all from one sample in a study of cytomegalovirus exposure and HLA in healthy donors. The table came from immunoSEQ multiplex PCR; TCRdb's copy has only in-frame clones and leaves some out. The table has roughly 170,000 clones, roughly 80% seen once. Sequencing used PBMCs. Every receptor here comes from a man aged 30 to 45 in good health and CMV-seropositive. CDR3s include the opening cysteine and the closing phenylalanine or tryptophan. Fields, in order: CDR3 protein, CDR3 length, V gene, clone size, J gene. The size entry is marked missing in some rows and otherwise reads once, few, many or a size class.

CASSPTRQQETQYF,14,TRBV18,NA,TRBJ2-5
CASSLPTGARGYEQYF,16,TRBV28,NA,TRBJ2-7
CASSGMTGWTGELFF,15,TRBV25-1,once,TRBJ2-2
CAISEREGLYEQYF,14,TRBV10-3,NA,TRBJ2-7
CASSPQGYTEAFF,13,TRBV7-9,NA,TRBJ1-1
CASSIGVLMNTEAFF,15,TRBV19,NA,TRBJ1-1
CASSVRTSGTDTQYF,15,TRBV9,NA,TRBJ2-3
CASSLDRGNYGYTF,14,TRBV5-1,NA,TRBJ1-2
CASSLTGAGELFF,13,TRBV5-1,NA,TRBJ2-2
CASSLDGAGEQYF,13,TRBV7-3,NA,TRBJ2-7
CASSQNRGAEAFF,13,TRBV14,NA,TRBJ1-1
CASSEEWSGGTGEQYF,16,TRBV6-1,NA,TRBJ2-7
CASSPRYYNEQFF,13,TRBV14,NA,TRBJ2-1
CASSQDRGQDEKLFF,15,TRBV4-2,NA,TRBJ1-4
CASSRDLGRNEKLFF,15,TRBV19,once,TRBJ1-4
CASSADRTGGQPQHF,15,TRBV28,NA,TRBJ1-5
CASSGSTYTEAFF,13,TRBV2,NA,TRBJ1-1
CASSLSHGARGGQHFDEQFF,20,TRBV5-1,NA,TRBJ2-1
CASSPPGGRGIQYF,14,TRBV6-5,NA,TRBJ2-4
CASSLQGNTEAFF,13,TRBV14,NA,TRBJ1-1
CASSESAGTGSYEQYF,16,TRBV10-2,few,TRBJ2-7
CSVDNRTPVESLHF,14,TRBV29-1,NA,TRBJ1-6